A single T cell receptor beta chain is shown here with its context. Its antigen remains unknown. This sample was included in a study of cytomegalovirus exposure and HLA in healthy donors. CDR1 and CDR2 (germline): SEHNR, FQNEAQ (reference sequence). The CDR3 has 18 amino acids. General study findings and limits: Accurate prediction of HLA-A and HLA-B alleles (for most subjects) was reportedly achieved from TCR beta sequences.

PCR involved 60 Vbeta and 13 Jbeta primers. TCRdb's copy holds only in-frame clones and misses some; the assay was immunoSEQ multiplex PCR. The data hold 150,000 or so clones, with nearly 80% observed a single time. This receptor was taken from a man aged 35 to 55 in good health and CMV-seropositive. The specimen sequenced was PBMCs. The chain combines TRBV7-9 with TRBJ2-5, with 16 bases that match TRBD2. The end of the DNA aligns better with TRBJ2-7, so the J call may be wrong. Here the CDR3 reads CASSGGTSGREISYEQYF. The CDR3 DNA follows: TGTGCCAGCAGCGGCGGGACTAGCGGGAGGGAAATCTCCTACGAGCAGTACTTC.